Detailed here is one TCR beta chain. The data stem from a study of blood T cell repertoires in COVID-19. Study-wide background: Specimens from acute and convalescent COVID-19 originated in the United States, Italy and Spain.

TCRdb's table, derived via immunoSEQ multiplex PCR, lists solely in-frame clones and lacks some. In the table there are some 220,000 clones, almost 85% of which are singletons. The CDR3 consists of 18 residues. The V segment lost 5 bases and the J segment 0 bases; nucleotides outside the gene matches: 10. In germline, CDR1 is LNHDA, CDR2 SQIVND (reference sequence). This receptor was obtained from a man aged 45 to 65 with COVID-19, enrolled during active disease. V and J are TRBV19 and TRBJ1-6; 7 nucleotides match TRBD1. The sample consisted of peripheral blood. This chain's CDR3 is CASSFLTGRSSYNSPLHF. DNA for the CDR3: TGTGCCAGTAGTTTTCTGACAGGGCGGAGCTCCTATAATTCACCCCTCCACTTT.